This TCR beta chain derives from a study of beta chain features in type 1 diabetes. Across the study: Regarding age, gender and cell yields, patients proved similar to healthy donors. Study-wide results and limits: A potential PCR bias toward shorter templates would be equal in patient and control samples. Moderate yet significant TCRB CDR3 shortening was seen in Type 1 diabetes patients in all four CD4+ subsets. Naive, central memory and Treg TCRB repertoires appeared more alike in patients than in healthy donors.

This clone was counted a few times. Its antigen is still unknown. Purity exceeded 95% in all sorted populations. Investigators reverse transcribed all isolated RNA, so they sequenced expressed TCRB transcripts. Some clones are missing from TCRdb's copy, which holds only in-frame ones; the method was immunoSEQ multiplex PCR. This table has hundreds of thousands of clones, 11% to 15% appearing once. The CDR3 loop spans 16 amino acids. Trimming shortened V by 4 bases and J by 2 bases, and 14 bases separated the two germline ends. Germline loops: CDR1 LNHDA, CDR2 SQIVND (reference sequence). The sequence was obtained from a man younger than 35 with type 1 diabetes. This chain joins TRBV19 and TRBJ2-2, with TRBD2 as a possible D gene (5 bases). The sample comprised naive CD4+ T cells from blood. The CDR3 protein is CASSRPWTANTGELFF. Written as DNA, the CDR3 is TGTGCCAGTAGTAGACCCTGGACTGCCAACACCGGGGAGCTGTTTTTT. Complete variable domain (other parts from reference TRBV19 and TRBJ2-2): DGGITQSPKYLFRKEGQNVTLSCEQNLNHDAMYWYRQDPGQGLRLIYYSQIVNDFQKGDIAEGYSVSREKKESFPLTVTSAQKNPTAFYLCASSRPWTANTGELFFGEGSRLTVL.